Below, 7 T cell receptor beta chains from the same sample are listed, as sequenced in a study of shared clonotypes between healthy human individuals. The data were produced by immunoSEQ multiplex PCR, yet TCRdb's version contains in-frame clones alone and is incomplete. The table lists about 960,000 clones, 76% of them singletons. The sample consisted of memory CD4+ T cells sorted from blood. The subset is: CD45RA-negative fraction. The source of these receptors is a man between 18 and 35 years old in good health.

This chain joins TRBV6-1 and TRBJ1-2; 8 bases align to TRBD1. Germline V CDR1 and CDR2: MNHNS, SASEGT. V shed 5 bases and J 4 bases; nucleotides not matched to a gene: 6. This CDR3 spans 14 amino acids. CDR3 DNA sequence: TGTGCCAGCAGTCAATCAGGGGGCAGCTATGGCTACACCTTC. Its protein product is CASSQSGGSYGYTF.

This chain uses TRBV19 with TRBJ1-2; D is ambiguous. The length of the CDR3 is 13 residues. The germline gives CDR1 LNHDA, CDR2 SQIVND (reference sequence). The V end was cut by 6 bases, the J end by 3 bases, with 11 bases between. The chain's CDR3 is CASRGRNDYGYTF. CDR3 bases: TGTGCCAGTAGAGGCAGGAACGACTATGGCTACACCTTC.

On this clone: At the DNA level, this CDR3 is encoded by other sequences in the same sample as well. This chain connects TRBV6-1 to TRBJ1-5; D remains ambiguous. Germline assignment: CDR1 MNHNS and CDR2 SASEGT. With 0 bases removed from V and 0 bases from J, the gap between germline ends came to 3 bases. The CDR3 sequence is 14 residues long. For the CDR3, the DNA is TGTGCCAGCAGTGAAGCCCCTAGCAATCAGCCCCAGCATTTT. This codes for CASSEAPSNQPQHF.

The chain couples TRBV5-1 to TRBJ2-3; no definite D call. Germline CDR1 is SGHRS and CDR2 is YFSETQ. Trimming took off 4 bases at V and 4 bases at J, with 4 bases between the two ends. The CDR3 spans 11 residues. Written as DNA, the CDR3 is TGCGCCAGCAGCATTGCAGATACGCAGTATTTT. This gives the protein CASSIADTQYF.

This clone has more than one count but fewer than ten. This chain uses TRBV30 with TRBJ2-7, with D maybe TRBD2 (7 bases). The CDR3 has 13 amino acids. The ends were cut back, 7 bases at V and 3 bases at J, with 16 bases in the middle. Germline CDR1 GTSNPN, CDR2 SVGIG (reference sequence). The CDR3 loop reads CASSKGGIYEQYF. Here the CDR3 DNA reads TGTGCCTCCTCAAAGGGGGGGATCTACGAGCAGTACTTC. The variable domain in full, with the rest retrieved from reference TRBV30 and TRBJ2-7, is SQTIHQWPATLVQPVGSPLSLECTVEGTSNPNLYWYRQAAGRGLQLLFYSVGIGQISSEVPQNLSASRPQDRQFILSSKKLLLSDSGFYLCASSKGGIYEQYFGPGTRLTVT.

The chain joins TRBV2 to TRBJ2-7; possible D gene TRBD2, 5 bases. Germline V gene sequence: CDR1 SNHLY, CDR2 FYNNEI. V was cut by 6 bases and J by 4 bases, with 10 bases left in between. This CDR3 spans 12 amino acids. CDR3 DNA: TGTGCCAGCAGCTTGAGGGTTTACGAGCAGTACTTC. It is translated as CASSLRVYEQYF.

V gene TRBV28 combines with J gene TRBJ2-6; D perhaps matches TRBD2 (6 bases). The CDR3 length is 16 residues. CDR1 is MDHEN, CDR2 SYDVKM, per germline. Trimming shortened V by 6 bases and J by 4 bases, and 16 bases separated the two germline ends. The CDR3 DNA reads TGTGCCAGCAGCCGACCCCCGGGGGTAGGGGCCAACGTCCTGACTTTC. It specifies CASSRPPGVGANVLTF.